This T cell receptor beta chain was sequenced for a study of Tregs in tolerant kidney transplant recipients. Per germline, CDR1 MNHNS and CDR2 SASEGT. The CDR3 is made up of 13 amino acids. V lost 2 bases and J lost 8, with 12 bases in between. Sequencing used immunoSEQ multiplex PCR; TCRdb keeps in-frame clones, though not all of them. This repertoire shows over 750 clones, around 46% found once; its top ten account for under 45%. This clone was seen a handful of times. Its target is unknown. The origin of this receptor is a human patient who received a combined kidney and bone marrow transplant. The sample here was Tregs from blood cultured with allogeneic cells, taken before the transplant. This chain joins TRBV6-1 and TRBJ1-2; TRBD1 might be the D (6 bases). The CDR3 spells CASSEHRAYGYTF. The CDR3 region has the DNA TGTGCCAGCAGTGAACACAGGGCCTACGGCTACACCTTC.